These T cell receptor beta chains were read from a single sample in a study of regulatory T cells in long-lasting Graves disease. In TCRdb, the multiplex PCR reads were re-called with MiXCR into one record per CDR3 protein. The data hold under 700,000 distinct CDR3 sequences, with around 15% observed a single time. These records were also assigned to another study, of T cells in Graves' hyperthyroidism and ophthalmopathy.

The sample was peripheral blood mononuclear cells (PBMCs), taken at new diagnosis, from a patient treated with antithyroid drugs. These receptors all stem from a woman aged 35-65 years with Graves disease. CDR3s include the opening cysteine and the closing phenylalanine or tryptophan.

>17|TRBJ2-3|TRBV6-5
CASSYSGLAGGADTQYF
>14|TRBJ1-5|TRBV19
CASSQDRHNQPQHF
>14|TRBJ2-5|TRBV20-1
CSAPRLAAQETQYF
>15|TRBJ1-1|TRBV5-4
CASSLSTGGLGEAFF
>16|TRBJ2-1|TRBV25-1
CAGSEIAGEAYNEQFF
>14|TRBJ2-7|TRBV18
CASSPPGEGGEQYF
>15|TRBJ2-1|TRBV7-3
CASSDRLAANNEQFF
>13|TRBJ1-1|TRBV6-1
CASTYSPNTEAFF
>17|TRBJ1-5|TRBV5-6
CASSVGTGGSSNQPQHF
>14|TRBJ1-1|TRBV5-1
CASSRGGGSTEAFF
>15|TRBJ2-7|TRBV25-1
CASSEFAGNSYEQYF
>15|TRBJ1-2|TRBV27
CASSFEGQGVYGCTF
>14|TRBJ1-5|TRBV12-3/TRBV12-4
CASRAGPSSQPQHF
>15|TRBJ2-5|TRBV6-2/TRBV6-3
CASSGSGGAPETQYF
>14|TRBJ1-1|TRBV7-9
CASSLDRMNTEAFF
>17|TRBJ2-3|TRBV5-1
CASSPGASGDQADTQYF
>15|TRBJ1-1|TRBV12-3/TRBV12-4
CASSYMTGPNTEAFF
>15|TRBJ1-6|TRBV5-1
CASRGDVVGNSPLHF
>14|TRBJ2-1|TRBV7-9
CASSSQGVNNEQFF
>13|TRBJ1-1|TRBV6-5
CASSYRGPPEAFF
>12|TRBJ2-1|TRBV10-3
CAISTGGGEQFF
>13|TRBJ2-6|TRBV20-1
CSARDNGANVLTF
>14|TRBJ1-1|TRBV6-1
CASRGTGKDTEAFF
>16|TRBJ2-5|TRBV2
CASSELVRVPQETQYF
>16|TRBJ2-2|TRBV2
CASSLRDRVVTGELFF
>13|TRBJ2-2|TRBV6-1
CATGLTQTGELFF
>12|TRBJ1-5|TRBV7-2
CASRTRDQPQHF
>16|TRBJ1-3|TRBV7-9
CASSTGPYVVGNTIYF
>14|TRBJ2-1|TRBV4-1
CASTGGPSYNEQFF
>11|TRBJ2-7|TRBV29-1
CSYRDLYEQYF
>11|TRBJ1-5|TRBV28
CASSRTFAQHF